The clone carrying this T cell receptor (beta chain) was counted at least ten times. Its antigen is unknown. These data come from a study of T cells in Graves' hyperthyroidism and ophthalmopathy. Study-level points and caveats: A model built on 13 V-J features separated ophthalmopathy from stable hyperthyroidism.

The V gene's germline CDR1 is MDHEN and CDR2 SYDVKM. V was pared by 3 bases and J by 9 bases, with 12 bases between. The CDR3 sequence is 14 residues long. Amplified TCR beta CDR3 regions came from RNA transcripts. A first-round RT-PCR of the TCR CDR3 used the HTBI primer set. Each CDR3 protein is one row after TCRdb ran MiXCR on the multiplex PCR reads. Among about 95,000 distinct CDR3 sequences listed, roughly 40% were seen once. Graves' hyperthyroidism is called stable when ophthalmopathy does not progress within 18 months. The source is a woman younger than 45 with Graves' hyperthyroidism. This chain links TRBV28 with TRBJ1-6; D perhaps matches TRBD1 (6 bases). Sequencing was done on a sample of peripheral blood or thyroid tissue (not recorded which). Here the CDR3 reads CASSFGQGISPLHF. CDR3 DNA sequence: TGTGCCAGCAGTTTCGGGCAGGGGATTTCACCCCTCCACTTT.